These 15 T cell receptor beta chains share one sample of origin, sequenced in a study of T cell repertoires in cytomegalovirus infection. Their cognate antigens are unknown. Using its own MiXCR run on the reads, TCRdb lists one record per CDR3 protein. The sample includes 450,000 to 550,000 distinct CDR3 sequences, about 44% of them seen just once. This specimen consisted of cultured PBMCs, obtained from culture after CMV antigen stimulation. Receptors originate from a human donor in good health (CMV status not recorded). Some clones in this sample may be carry-over from other donors' samples.

This clonotype was counted at least ten times. This chain uses TRBV7-8 with TRBJ2-3; a possible D gene is TRBD1 (5 bases). Trimming took 3 bases from V and 1 from J, leaving 14 bases between them. Germline V gives CDR1 SGHVS, CDR2 FQNEAQ. The length of the CDR3 is 16 residues. In nucleotides, the CDR3 is TGTGCCAGCAGCTTGTCCCGGGTAGGGGGCACAGATACGCAGTATTTT. Translation: CASSLSRVGGTDTQYF.

This clonotype was observed a few times. In nucleotides, the CDR3 is TGTGCCAGCAGTTTTACAGGGGCGGGCCTGAAAGCTTTCTTT. This translates into CASSFTGAGLKAFF. This rearrangement joins TRBV12-3 or TRBV12-4 to TRBJ1-1; the match to TRBD1 covers 7 bases. V shed 3 bases, J shed 9 bases, and the junction held 10 bases outside the gene matches. The CDR3 has 14 residues.

This clonotype has more than one count but fewer than ten. The J gene is TRBJ1-4, the V gene TRBV7-2, with 12 positions matching TRBD1. CDR1 and CDR2 from the germline V gene are SGHTA and FQGNSA. V trimming: 5 bases; J trimming: 8 bases; junction bases outside the gene matches: 6. The CDR3 has 15 residues. In nucleotides, the CDR3 is TGTGCCAGCAGCCCTCCGGGACAGGGGGCCGAAAAACTGTTTTTT. Its protein product is CASSPPGQGAEKLFF.

The chain uses TRBV5-6 and TRBJ2-3, with TRBD2 matching over 13 bases. The CDR3 consists of 17 residues. V lost 3 bases, J lost 2 bases, and 6 bases stayed unmatched. Per the germline V gene, CDR1 is SGHDT and CDR2 is YYEEEE. This chain's CDR3 is CASSSTGTSGDTDTQYF. The CDR3 DNA reads as TGTGCCAGCAGCTCGACCGGGACTAGCGGGGACACAGATACGCAGTATTTT. Combining the CDR3 with reference TRBV5-6 and TRBJ2-3 gives the whole variable domain DAGVTQSPTHLIKTRGQQVTLRCSPKSGHDTVSWYQQALGQGPQFIFQYYEEEERQRGNFPDRFSGHQFPNYSSELNVNALLLGDSALYLCASSSTGTSGDTDTQYFGPGTRLTVL.

J is TRBJ2-3 and V is TRBV7-8; TRBD1 aligns across 9 bases. Germline V lookup: CDR1 SGHVS, CDR2 FQNEAQ. The ends lost 3 bases at V and 3 bases at J; junction bases unmatched: 4. This CDR3 spans 15 amino acids. CDR3 residues: CASSLSGTGTDTQYF. In DNA form, the CDR3 reads TGTGCCAGCAGCTTGTCCGGGACAGGGACAGATACGCAGTATTTT.

The chain employs TRBV5-6 and TRBJ1-2, with 7 bases matching TRBD1. The CDR3 contains 14 residues. The germline gives CDR1 SGHDT, CDR2 YYEEEE. V lost 4 bases to trimming and J lost 2 bases; unmatched junction nucleotides: 5. DNA of the CDR3: TGTGCCAGCAGCGCGACGGGACAGAACTATGGCTACACCTTC. The encoded protein is CASSATGQNYGYTF.

In this sample, this clonotype turned up a few times. The J gene is TRBJ1-3, the V gene TRBV12-3 or TRBV12-4, with TRBD1 as a possible D gene (5 bases). Between the trimmed V and J ends, which lost 10 bases and 0 bases, there was a span of 19 bases. This CDR3 has 16 residues. The CDR3 loop is CAILLGAYLSGNTIYF. CDR3 nucleotides: TGTGCCATCCTCCTCGGGGCCTACCTCTCTGGAAACACCATATATTTT.

Only a few counts were recorded for this clonotype. The rearrangement uses TRBV27 and TRBJ1-1; D remains unclear. V was shortened by 2 bases and J by 3 bases, with 10 bases between the two germline ends. This CDR3 contains 14 residues. Per germline, CDR1 MNHEY and CDR2 SMNVEV (reference sequence). In DNA, the CDR3 is TGTGCCAGCAGTTTAAGGGTAGTGGACACTGAAGCTTTCTTT. Translating it yields CASSLRVVDTEAFF.

Many counts were recorded for this clonotype. This rearrangement joins TRBV7-2 to TRBJ1-5; 8 nucleotides line up with TRBD1. This CDR3 has 18 amino acids. Germline CDR1 SGHTA, CDR2 FQGNSA. Trimming removed 1 base from V and 5 bases from J; junction bases left unmatched: 13. This CDR3 is CASSLGRGSGQGYQPQHF. As DNA, the CDR3 is TGTGCCAGCAGCTTAGGACGTGGTAGTGGACAGGGCTATCAGCCCCAGCATTTT.

The table lists this clonotype with a few counts. V usage is TRBV7-8 and J usage is TRBJ1-5; D unresolved. V was clipped by 2 bases and J by 1 base, with 6 bases between them. Germline V gives CDR1 SGHVS, CDR2 FQNEAQ. This CDR3 has 14 residues. The CDR3 loop is CASSLPRSNQPQHF. CDR3 coding DNA: TGTGCCAGCAGCTTACCGCGGAGCAATCAGCCCCAGCATTTT.

This chain links TRBV11-2 with TRBJ2-3; TRBD2 might be the D (6 bases). Germline lookup yields CDR1 SGHAT and CDR2 FQNNGV. V gave up 2 bases and J gave up 0 bases, with 9 bases separating them. The CDR3 contains 15 residues. This chain's CDR3 is CASSLWGTSTDTQYF. The CDR3 region has the DNA TGTGCCAGCAGCTTATGGGGGACTAGCACAGATACGCAGTATTTT.

CDR3 DNA sequence: TGTGCCAGCAGCTACCCATTCCAGGGAGGGTCTAACTATGGCTACACCTTC. Translating it yields CASSYPFQGGSNYGYTF. The chain employs TRBV7-3 and TRBJ1-2; a possible D gene is TRBD1 (5 bases). There are 17 residues in the CDR3. V lost 4 bases to trimming and J lost 0 bases, with 18 bases between them. Germline values: CDR1 SGHTA, CDR2 FQGTGA.

V usage is TRBV4-1 and J usage is TRBJ1-2, with 8 bases that match TRBD1. The trim removed 3 bases at V and 2 bases at J, leaving 5 bases unmatched. CDR3 length equals 15 residues. Germline CDR1 and CDR2: MGHRA and YSYEKL. The CDR3 sequence is CASSHQTGDNYGYTF. For the CDR3, the DNA is TGCGCCAGCAGCCACCAGACAGGGGACAACTATGGCTACACCTTC.

The chain couples TRBV30 to TRBJ2-1; no clear D. The CDR3 has 12 residues. The germline gives CDR1 GTSNPN, CDR2 SVGIG (reference sequence). Trimming shortened V by 2 bases and J by 8 bases, and 10 bases separated the two germline ends. The CDR3 DNA sequence: TGTGCCTGGAGTCCGGCTAGTTATGAGCAGTTCTTC. Encoded protein: CAWSPASYEQFF. The whole variable domain, filled in from reference TRBV30 and TRBJ2-1, reads SQTIHQWPATLVQPVGSPLSLECTVEGTSNPNLYWYRQAAGRGLQLLFYSVGIGQISSEVPQNLSASRPQDRQFILSSKKLLLSDSGFYLCAWSPASYEQFFGPGTRLTVL.

The chain joins TRBV7-2 to TRBJ1-2, with TRBD1 as a possible D gene (6 bases). V lost 5 bases and J 5 bases, leaving 21 bases between the germline ends. Germline V CDR1 and CDR2: SGHTA, FQGNSA. CDR3 length equals 16 residues. The CDR3 here is CASSPRGVERGYGYTF. The CDR3 region has the DNA TGTGCCAGCAGCCCCCGGGGAGTGGAAAGGGGGTATGGCTACACCTTC.